The rows below give T cell receptor beta chains drawn from one sample of a study of type 1 and type 2 diabetes patients. Each CDR3 protein is one row after TCRdb ran MiXCR on the multiplex PCR reads. The sample gives 280,000 or so distinct CDR3 sequences, around 47% of which show up once; roughly 13% is in the top ten. The sample comprised peripheral blood mononuclear cells (PBMCs). These receptor sequences come from a man aged 18 to 30 with type 2 diabetes. The CDR3 runs from the conserved cysteine through the conserved F or W. The order of the fields is V gene, D gene, J gene, clone size, CDR3 protein, CDR3 DNA. The D gene is left open where the match is weak. The listing skips clone size in some rows; elsewhere it reads once, few, many or a size class.

TRBV10-3,TRBD1,TRBJ2-1,few,CAISDSKQGAKEQFF,TGTGCCATCAGTGACTCGAAACAGGGGGCAAAGGAGCAGTTCTTC
TRBV19,NA,TRBJ2-7,few,CASTKAGAYEQYF,TGTGCCAGTACCAAGGCCGGGGCCTACGAGCAGTACTTC
TRBV20-1,TRBD2,TRBJ2-7,NA,CSARDSASGSYEQYF,TGCAGTGCTAGAGATTCGGCTAGCGGGAGTTACGAGCAGTACTTC
TRBV6-6,NA,TRBJ2-5,NA,CASNPGGTAQETQYF,TGTGCCAGCAACCCGGGGGGGACAGCCCAAGAGACCCAGTACTTC
TRBV19,NA,TRBJ2-7,NA,CASSQTVTYEQYF,TGTGCCAGTAGCCAAACAGTTACCTACGAGCAGTACTTC
TRBV10-3,NA,TRBJ1-5,NA,CASGDPYSNQPQHF,TGTGCCTCCGGGGATCCTTATAGCAATCAGCCCCAGCATTTT
TRBV7-6,NA,TRBJ2-2,few,CASSWAGGELFF,TGTGCCAGCAGCTGGGCAGGCGGGGAGCTGTTTTTT
TRBV7-2,TRBD1,TRBJ2-5,NA,CASSSWFGQGSETQYF,TGTGCCAGCAGTTCCTGGTTCGGACAGGGGTCCGAGACCCAGTACTTC
TRBV15,NA,TRBJ2-7,few,CATSREIGNEQYF,TGTGCCACCAGCAGAGAGATAGGCAACGAGCAGTACTTC
TRBV7-3,NA,TRBJ1-4,NA,CASSLRTDGPNGGKLFF,TGTGCCAGCAGCCTCCGGACAGATGGTCCCAATGGGGGAAAACTGTTTTTT
TRBV25-1,NA,TRBJ2-7,few,CASSEGLSREQYF,TGTGCCAGCAGTGAGGGGCTTTCGCGCGAGCAGTACTTC
TRBV20-1,TRBD1,TRBJ2-7,once,CSAPRTGATYEQYF,TGCAGTGCTCCCCGGACAGGGGCCACCTACGAGCAGTACTTC
TRBV9,TRBD1,TRBJ1-6,NA,CASSVGTGANSPLHF,TGTGCCAGCAGCGTAGGGACAGGGGCGAATTCACCCCTCCACTTT
TRBV5-1,NA,TRBJ1-4,NA,CASRETSTNEKLFF,TGCGCCAGCAGAGAGACGTCCACGAATGAAAAACTGTTTTTT
TRBV5-1,NA,TRBJ1-2,NA,CASSLGDGGESGYTF,TGCGCCAGCAGCCTCGGGGACGGCGGGGAGAGTGGCTACACCTTC
TRBV27,NA,TRBJ2-2,NA,CASSHTGRGTGELFF,TGTGCCAGCAGTCACACAGGGAGGGGAACCGGGGAGCTGTTTTTT
TRBV6-5,NA,TRBJ1-2,NA,CATSRGDRRYGYTF,TGTGCCACCTCCCGCGGGGATCGGAGATATGGCTACACCTTC
TRBV7-6,NA,TRBJ2-4,NA,CASSPKGRNIQYF,TGTGCCAGCAGCCCGAAAGGCCGAAACATTCAGTACTTC
TRBV2,TRBD2,TRBJ2-3,NA,CASSEALRASGTRRDSTDTQYF,TGTGCCAGCAGTGAAGCGCTTCGGGCTAGCGGGACAAGAAGGGATAGCACAGATACGCAGTATTTT
TRBV20-1,NA,TRBJ2-7,NA,CSARRAYEQYF,TGCAGTGCGCGGAGGGCCTACGAGCAGTACTTC
TRBV28,NA,TRBJ1-2,NA,CASSSYREADLSGYTF,TGTGCCAGCAGTTCCTACAGGGAAGCCGATCTAAGTGGCTACACCTTC
TRBV19,NA,TRBJ1-5,few,CATQPWASNQPQHF,TGTGCCACCCAACCTTGGGCTAGCAATCAGCCCCAGCATTTT
TRBV6-5,NA,TRBJ2-5,NA,CVSSYSGHNQETQYF,TGTGTCAGCAGTTACTCGGGGCACAACCAAGAGACCCAGTACTTC
TRBV11-2,NA,TRBJ1-6,NA,CASSLERQSNSPLHF,TGTGCCAGCAGCTTAGAAAGACAGAGTAATTCACCCCTCCACTTT
TRBV7-2,NA,TRBJ2-7,once,CASSLGVAAYDEQYF,TGTGCCAGCAGCTTGGGGGTCGCGGCCTACGACGAGCAGTACTTC
TRBV2,TRBD1,TRBJ2-1,few,CASNTGTDYNEQFF,TGTGCCAGCAACACCGGGACAGACTACAATGAGCAGTTCTTC
TRBV19,TRBD1,TRBJ1-6,NA,CASSTTGGPIPLHF,TGTGCCAGTAGTACGACAGGGGGCCCCATCCCCCTCCACTTT
TRBV28,NA,TRBJ2-1,few,CAVRDLGEQFF,TGTGCTGTCAGGGACCTCGGTGAGCAGTTCTTC
TRBV28,TRBD1,TRBJ1-2,few,CATPDRGRTGYTF,TGTGCCACCCCTGACAGGGGGCGGACCGGCTACACCTTC
TRBV7-2,NA,TRBJ1-2,NA,CASSLFGSGYGYTF,TGTGCCAGCAGCTTATTTGGGTCAGGCTATGGCTACACCTTC
TRBV7-3,NA,TRBJ1-1,few,CASSLYGNTEAFF,TGTGCCAGCAGCTTATACGGGAACACTGAAGCTTTCTTT
TRBV7-9,NA,TRBJ1-1,NA,CAGSPRGDLMNTEAFF,TGTGCCGGCAGCCCCCGTGGGGACTTAATGAACACTGAAGCTTTCTTT
TRBV7-3,NA,TRBJ1-1,NA,CASSRQAGTETFF,TGTGCCAGCAGCCGTCAAGCGGGGACTGAAACTTTCTTT
TRBV12-3/TRBV12-4,NA,TRBJ2-3,NA,CASSPRTDDTQYF,TGTGCCAGCAGTCCGCGGACAGACGATACGCAGTATTTT
TRBV2,NA,TRBJ1-2,NA,CASSPRLVGYGYTF,TGTGCCAGCAGTCCACGTCTTGTCGGCTATGGCTACACCTTC
TRBV5-6,NA,TRBJ1-2,NA,CAATGLREGGYTF,TGTGCCGCCACGGGACTCCGGGAGGGCGGCTACACCTTC
TRBV12-3/TRBV12-4,NA,TRBJ2-7,NA,CASSPTISAPEQYF,TGTGCCAGCAGTCCCACCATTTCGGCTCCCGAGCAGTACTTC
TRBV20-1,TRBD1,TRBJ2-7,NA,CSARSPRQGAIPHSYEQYF,TGCAGTGCTAGGTCGCCGCGACAGGGGGCGATCCCTCATTCCTACGAGCAGTACTTC
TRBV2,NA,TRBJ2-5,many,CASSGFTEGAQYF,TGTGCCAGCAGTGGCTTCACGGAAGGGGCCCAGTACTTC
TRBV19,NA,TRBJ2-3,NA,CASVARGHSYTQYF,TGTGCCAGCGTGGCTAGAGGTCATTCGTATACGCAGTATTTT
TRBV6-6,NA,TRBJ1-1,few,CATEQTGEAFF,TGTGCCACCGAACAGACTGGTGAAGCTTTCTTT
TRBV9,TRBD1,TRBJ1-1,once,CASGLGQGEVSWFMNTEAFF,TGTGCCAGCGGCCTTGGACAGGGCGAAGTATCCTGGTTCATGAACACTGAAGCTTTCTTT
TRBV5-1,TRBD2,TRBJ2-7,once,CASGGYAGVGEQYF,TGCGCCAGCGGGGGATACGCGGGAGTGGGTGAGCAGTACTTC
TRBV7-7,TRBD2,TRBJ2-2,NA,CASSESPLAFYTGELFF,TGTGCTAGCAGCGAATCCCCACTAGCGTTTTACACCGGGGAGCTGTTTTTT